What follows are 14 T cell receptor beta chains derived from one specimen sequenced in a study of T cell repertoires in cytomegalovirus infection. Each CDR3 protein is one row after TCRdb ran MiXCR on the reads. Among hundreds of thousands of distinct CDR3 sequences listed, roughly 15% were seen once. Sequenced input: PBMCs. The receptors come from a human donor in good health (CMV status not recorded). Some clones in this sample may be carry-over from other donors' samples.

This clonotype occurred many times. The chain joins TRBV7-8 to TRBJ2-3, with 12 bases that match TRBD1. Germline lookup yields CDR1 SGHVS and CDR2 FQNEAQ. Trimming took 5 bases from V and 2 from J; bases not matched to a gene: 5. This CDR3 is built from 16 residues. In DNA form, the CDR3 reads TGTGCCAGCAGCCCTCGGGACAGGGGGCCCACAGATACGCAGTATTTT. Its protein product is CASSPRDRGPTDTQYF.

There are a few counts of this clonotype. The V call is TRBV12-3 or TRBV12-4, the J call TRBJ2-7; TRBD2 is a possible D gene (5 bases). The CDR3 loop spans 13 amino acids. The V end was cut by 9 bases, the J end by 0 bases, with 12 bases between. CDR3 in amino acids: CASRMGSSYEQYF. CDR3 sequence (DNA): TGTGCCAGTCGAATGGGGAGCTCCTACGAGCAGTACTTC.

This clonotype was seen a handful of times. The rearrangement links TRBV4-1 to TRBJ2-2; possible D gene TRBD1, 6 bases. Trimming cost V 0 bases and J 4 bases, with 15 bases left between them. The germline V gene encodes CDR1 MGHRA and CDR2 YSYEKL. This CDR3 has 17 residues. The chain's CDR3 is CASSQDRLQGGTGELFF. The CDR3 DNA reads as TGCGCCAGCAGCCAAGATCGCCTACAGGGTGGCACCGGGGAGCTGTTTTTT.

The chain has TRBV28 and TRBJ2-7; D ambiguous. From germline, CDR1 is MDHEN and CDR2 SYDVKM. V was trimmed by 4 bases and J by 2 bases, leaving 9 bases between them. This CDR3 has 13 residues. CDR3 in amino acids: CASSWTATYEQYF. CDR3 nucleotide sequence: TGTGCCAGCAGTTGGACGGCCACCTACGAGCAGTACTTC. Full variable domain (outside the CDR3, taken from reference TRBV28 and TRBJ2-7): DVKVTQSSRYLVKRTGEKVFLECVQDMDHENMFWYRQDPGLGLRLIYFSYDVKMKEKGDIPEGYSVSREKKERFSLILESASTNQTSMYLCASSWTATYEQYFGPGTRLTVT.

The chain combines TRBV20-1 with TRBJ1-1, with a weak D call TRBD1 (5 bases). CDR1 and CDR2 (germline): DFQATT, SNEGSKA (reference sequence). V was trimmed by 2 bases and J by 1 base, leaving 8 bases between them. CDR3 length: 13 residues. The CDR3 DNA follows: TGCAGTGCTAGAAAAACAGGGAACACTGAAGCTTTCTTT. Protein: CSARKTGNTEAFF.

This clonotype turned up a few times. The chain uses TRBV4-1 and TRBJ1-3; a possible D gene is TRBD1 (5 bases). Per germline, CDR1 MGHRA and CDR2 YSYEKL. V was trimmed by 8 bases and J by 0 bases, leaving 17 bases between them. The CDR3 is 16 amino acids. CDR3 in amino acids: CASSLTGTNSGNTIYF. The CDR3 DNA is TGCGCCAGCTCGCTTACCGGGACCAACTCTGGAAACACCATATATTTT.

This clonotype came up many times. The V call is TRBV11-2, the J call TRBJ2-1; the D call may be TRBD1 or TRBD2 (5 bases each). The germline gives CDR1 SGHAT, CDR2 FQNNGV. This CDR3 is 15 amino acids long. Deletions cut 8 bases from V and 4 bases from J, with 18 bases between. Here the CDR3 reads CASAARDGLYNEQFF. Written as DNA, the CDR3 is TGTGCCAGCGCGGCCCGGGACGGATTATACAATGAGCAGTTCTTC. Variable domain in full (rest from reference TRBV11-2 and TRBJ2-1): EAGVAQSPRYKIIEKRQSVAFWCNPISGHATLYWYQQILGQGPKLLIQFQNNGVVDDSQLPKDRFSAERLKGVDSTLKIQPAKLEDSAVYLCASAARDGLYNEQFFGPGTRLTVL.

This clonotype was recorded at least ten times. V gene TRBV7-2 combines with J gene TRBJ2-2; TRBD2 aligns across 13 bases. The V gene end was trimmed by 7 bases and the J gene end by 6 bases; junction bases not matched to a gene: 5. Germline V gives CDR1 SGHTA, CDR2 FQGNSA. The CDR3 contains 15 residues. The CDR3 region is CASKLAGGRSGELFF. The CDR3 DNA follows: TGTGCCAGCAAACTAGCGGGGGGGAGGTCCGGGGAGCTGTTTTTT.

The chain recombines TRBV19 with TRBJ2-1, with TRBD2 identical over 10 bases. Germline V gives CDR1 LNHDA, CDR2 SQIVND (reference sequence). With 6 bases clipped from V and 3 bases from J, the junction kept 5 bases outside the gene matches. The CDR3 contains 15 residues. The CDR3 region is CASSAGTSVYNEQFF. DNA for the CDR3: TGTGCCAGTAGCGCCGGGACTAGCGTCTACAATGAGCAGTTCTTC.

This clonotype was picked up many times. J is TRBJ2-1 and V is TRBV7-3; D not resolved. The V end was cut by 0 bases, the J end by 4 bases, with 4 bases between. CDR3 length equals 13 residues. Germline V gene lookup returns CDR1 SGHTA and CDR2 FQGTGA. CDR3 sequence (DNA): TGTGCCAGCAGCTTAACGGGGTACAATGAGCAGTTCTTC. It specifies CASSLTGYNEQFF.

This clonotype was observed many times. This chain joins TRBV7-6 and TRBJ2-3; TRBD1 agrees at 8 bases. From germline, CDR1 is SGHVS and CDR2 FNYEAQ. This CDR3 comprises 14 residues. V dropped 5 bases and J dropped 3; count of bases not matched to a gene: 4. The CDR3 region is CASSPQGVTDTQYF. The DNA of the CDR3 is TGTGCCAGCAGCCCACAGGGGGTAACAGATACGCAGTATTTT.

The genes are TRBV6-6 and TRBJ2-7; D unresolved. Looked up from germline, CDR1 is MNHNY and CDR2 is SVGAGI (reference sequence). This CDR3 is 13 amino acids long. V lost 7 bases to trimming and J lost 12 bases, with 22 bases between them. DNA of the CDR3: TGTGCCAGCACGGAAAATAGACATTTTCACGGGTACTTC. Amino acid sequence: CASTENRHFHGYF.

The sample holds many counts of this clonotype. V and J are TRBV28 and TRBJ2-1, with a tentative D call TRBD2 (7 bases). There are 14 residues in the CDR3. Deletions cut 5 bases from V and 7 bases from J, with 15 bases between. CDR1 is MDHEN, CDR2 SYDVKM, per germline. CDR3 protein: CASSTSRGANEQFF. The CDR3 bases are TGTGCCAGCAGTACTTCCCGGGGGGCAAATGAGCAGTTCTTC.

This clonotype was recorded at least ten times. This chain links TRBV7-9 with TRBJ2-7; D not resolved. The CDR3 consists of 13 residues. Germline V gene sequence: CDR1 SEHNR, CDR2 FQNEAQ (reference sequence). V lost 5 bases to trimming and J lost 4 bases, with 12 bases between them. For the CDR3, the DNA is TGTGCCAGCAGCCCCGCGCGGTTGTACGAGCAGTACTTC. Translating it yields CASSPARLYEQYF.